This T cell receptor beta chain was identified in a study of shared clonotypes between healthy human individuals. Study-level findings and limits: Richness estimates generally favored naive over memory subsets.

Comments on this clone: Its antigen is currently unknown.

This table comes from immunoSEQ multiplex PCR, and its TCRdb copy is limited to in-frame clones, with some not included. The repertoire holds some 380,000 clones, with 96% as singletons. Germline V CDR1 and CDR2: SGHRS, YFSETQ. This CDR3 is built from 17 residues. Trimming shortened V by 1 base and J by 5 bases, and 20 bases separated the two germline ends. This TCR derives from a man aged 30 to 45 in good health. The sequencing input was memory CD8+ T cells sorted from blood. The subset was: CD45RO+ cells pooled with CCR7-negative TemRA cells. The V and J genes are TRBV5-1 and TRBJ2-3, with D tentatively TRBD1 or TRBD2 (6 bases each). CDR3 in amino acids: CASSLLWSGDMEDTQYF. In DNA form, the CDR3 reads TGCGCCAGCAGCTTGCTTTGGTCGGGGGACATGGAAGATACGCAGTATTTT.